This TCR beta chain is from a study of a mutant IDH1 vaccine in newly diagnosed glioma. Study-wide background: Patients were started on vaccination 4-6 weeks after radiotherapy alone, or with temozolomide cycles. Treatment recipients were around 62% male and about 40% female, and their mean age was about 39 years. Study outcomes and limitations: Immune responses arising from the vaccine appeared in 90% to 95% of patients.

Time point given: week 35, safety follow-up. The content of each vaccine dose was 300 ug of mutant IDH1 20-mer peptide, and topical imiquimod accompanied it. Each astrocytoma in the donors was new, WHO grade 3 or 4, IDH1-mutant and ATRX-lost. Produced via immunoSEQ multiplex PCR; TCRdb's table is partial and in-frame only. The sample yields about 60,000 clones, around 84% seen once. This clone was picked up one time. Its antigen is not known. The CDR3 totals 15 residues. Germline V lookup: CDR1 SGHTA, CDR2 FQGNSA. The V end was cut by 7 bases, the J end by 2 bases, with 17 bases between. The chain joins TRBV7-2 to TRBJ2-5; D may be TRBD1 (6 bases). This clonotype was sampled from a young man with glioma. The sample was PBMCs, taken from a glioma patient whose treatment included an IDH1 peptide vaccine. The CDR3 loop reads CASTLLTGIQETQYF. CDR3 nucleotides: TGTGCCAGCACCCTCTTGACAGGAATACAAGAGACCCAGTACTTC. Together with reference TRBV7-2 and TRBJ2-5, the CDR3 gives the full variable domain: GAGVSQSPSNKVTEKGKDVELRCDPISGHTALYWYRQSLGQGLEFLIYFQGNSAPDKSGLPSDRFSAERTGGSVSTLTIQRTQQEDSAVYLCASTLLTGIQETQYFGPGTRLLVL.